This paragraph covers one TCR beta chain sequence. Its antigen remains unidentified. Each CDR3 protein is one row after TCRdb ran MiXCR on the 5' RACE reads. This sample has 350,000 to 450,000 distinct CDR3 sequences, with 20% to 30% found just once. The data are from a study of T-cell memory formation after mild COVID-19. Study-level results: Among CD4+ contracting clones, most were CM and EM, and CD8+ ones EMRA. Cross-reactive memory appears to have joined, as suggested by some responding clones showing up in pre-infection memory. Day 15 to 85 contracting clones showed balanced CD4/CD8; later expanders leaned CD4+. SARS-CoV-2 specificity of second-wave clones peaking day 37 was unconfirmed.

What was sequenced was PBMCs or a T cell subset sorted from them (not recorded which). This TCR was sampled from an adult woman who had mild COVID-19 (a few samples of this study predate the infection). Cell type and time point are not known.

CDR3 sequence reads: CSTPRDRSLNTEAFF. CDR3 bases: TGCAGCACCCCACGTGATCGCTCCCTGAACACTGAAGCTTTCTTT. V and J are TRBV29-1 and TRBJ1-1, with D uncertain. The CDR3 covers 15 residues. Germline CDR1 and CDR2: SQVTM and ANQGSEA. The V end lost 8 bases, the J end lost 0 bases, and 19 bases lay between the germline ends.